This TCR beta chain is from a study of shared clonotypes between healthy human individuals. The data were produced by immunoSEQ multiplex PCR, yet TCRdb's version contains in-frame clones alone and is incomplete. The table has 550,000 to 850,000 clones, 55% to 75% seen once. This CDR3 is built from 16 residues. Trimming at V came to 3 bases and at J to 4 bases, leaving 14 bases not matched to a gene. CDR1 and CDR2 from the germline V gene are GTSNPN and SVGIG (reference sequence). The sequence was collected from a woman in her thirties in good health. Sequencing was done on a sample of memory CD4+ T cells sorted from blood. Subset denoted: CD45RA-negative fraction. The J gene is TRBJ2-5, the V gene TRBV30; 7 nucleotides align to TRBD2. The CDR3 nucleotides read TGTGCCTGGAGAAAATCCCTCGGGAGGAAAGGAGAGACCCAGTACTTC. Amino acid sequence: CAWRKSLGRKGETQYF.